This TCR beta chain stems from a study of immune evolution from preneoplasia to lung adenocarcinoma. Per the germline V gene, CDR1 is GTSNPN and CDR2 is SVGIG (reference sequence). Unmatched junction bases numbered 8, after V lost 8 bases and J lost 5 bases. This CDR3 region has 12 residues. Assay: immunoSEQ multiplex PCR; the TCRdb copy retains only in-frame clones and omits some. The profile shows about 4,900 clones, roughly three quarters of them singletons. The chain employs TRBV30 and TRBJ1-1, with TRBD1 identical over 7 bases. The origin of this receptor is a person in their sixties or seventies with lung adenocarcinoma. Sequenced input: FFPE minimally invasive lung adenocarcinoma tissue. For the CDR3, the DNA is TGTGCCCAGGGGGAAGGCTGGACTGAAGCTTTCTTT. Translated: CAQGEGWTEAFF.